The 18 T cell receptor beta chains below all came from one sample that was sequenced in a study of T-cell reconstitution after alpha-beta-depleted transplantation in children. The TCRbeta library was prepared with unique molecular identifiers. TCRdb fed the PCR reads into MiXCR, producing one record per CDR3 protein. The sample includes under 450,000 distinct CDR3 sequences, 13% of them seen just once. Sequences were derived from PBMCs, sampled from the stem cell graft. The origin of the receptors is a human donor who donated a stem cell graft to a child with Fanconi anemia.

The chain employs TRBV5-1 and TRBJ2-3, with 8 bases that match TRBD1. Germline V gene lookup returns CDR1 SGHRS and CDR2 YFSETQ. CDR3 size: 16 residues. Trimming cost V 0 bases and J 2 bases; bases outside gene matches: 5. The CDR3 region has the DNA TGCGCCAGCAGCTTGGCCCTGACAGGGGTCACAGATACGCAGTATTTT. Protein: CASSLALTGVTDTQYF.

This clonotype turned up a few times. At one of its ends the junction is not consistent with the germline gene, which may arise from a read error. The rearrangement joins TRBV7-7 to TRBJ1-2; no firm D call. Germline-derived CDR1 and CDR2 are SSHAT and FNYEAQ (reference sequence). This CDR3 is built from 14 residues. The chain's CDR3 is CASSLQDQNYGYTF. CDR3 DNA sequence: TGTGCTAGCAGCTTACAAGACCAGAACTATGGCTACACCTTC. Combining the CDR3 with reference TRBV7-7 and TRBJ1-2 gives the whole variable domain GAGVSQSPRYKVTKRGQDVTLRCDPISSHATLYWYQQALGQGPEFLTYFNYEAQPDKSGLPSDRFSAERPEGSISTLTIQRTEQRDSAMYRCASSLQDQNYGYTFGSGTRLTVV.

In its sample, this clonotype was seen once. The chain links TRBV20-1 to TRBJ2-3; no reliable D call. Between the trimmed V and J ends, which lost 0 bases and 2 bases, there was a span of 9 bases. The CDR3 runs 14 residues. The germline CDR1 and CDR2 sequences are DFQATT and SNEGSKA (reference sequence). The CDR3 protein is CSARDVGITDTQYF. The CDR3 bases are TGCAGTGCTAGAGATGTGGGGATCACAGATACGCAGTATTTT.

This rearrangement joins TRBV5-5 to TRBJ2-3; D might be TRBD2 (6 bases). The CDR3 loop spans 14 amino acids. The ends were cut back, 4 bases at V and 4 bases at J, with 13 bases in the middle. The V gene's germline CDR1 is SGHKS and CDR2 YYEKEE (reference sequence). As DNA, the CDR3 is TGTGCCAGCAGCCGTATCTCTAGCGCAGATACGCAGTATTTT. Encoded protein: CASSRISSADTQYF.

This clonotype was counted between two and nine times. This chain uses TRBV13 with TRBJ2-3, with D tentatively TRBD1 (6 bases). V lost 5 bases, J lost 0 bases, and 12 bases lay in between. The CDR3 runs 15 residues. Per germline, CDR1 PRHDT and CDR2 FYEKMQ (reference sequence). The CDR3 coding sequence is TGTGCCAGCAGCCCAGGGGATTTTAGCACAGATACGCAGTATTTT. Its translation is CASSPGDFSTDTQYF.

This clonotype came up a few times. This sequence joins TRBV7-1 and TRBJ2-7; D gene ambiguous. TRBV7-1 is an ORF, and what it does is uncertain. Between the trimmed V and J ends, which lost 3 bases and 0 bases, there was a span of 12 bases. CDR3 size: 15 residues. The CDR3 reads CASSSGRLSSYEQYV. CDR3 DNA: TGTGCCAGCAGCTCGGGCCGCCTGAGCTCCTACGAGCAGTACGTC.

The chain is built from TRBV6-5 and TRBJ2-1; D may correspond to TRBD1 or TRBD2 (6 bases each). Germline loops: CDR1 MNHEY, CDR2 SVGAGI. V was clipped by 3 bases and J by 0 bases, with 15 bases between them. This CDR3 spans 17 amino acids. This CDR3 is CASSYIGGINSYNEQFF. CDR3 coding DNA: TGTGCCAGCAGTTATATCGGGGGCATCAACTCCTACAATGAGCAGTTCTTC.

The rearrangement links TRBV7-8 to TRBJ1-1; D possibly corresponds to TRBD1 (5 bases). V shed 3 bases and J shed 5 bases, with 10 bases lying between them. The CDR3 loop spans 13 amino acids. The V gene's germline CDR1 is SGHVS and CDR2 FQNEAQ. The CDR3 region has the DNA TGTGCCAGCAGCTTTCAGGGTCAGACTGAAGCTTTCTTT. Residues: CASSFQGQTEAFF.

This clonotype has a handful of counts. This sequence joins TRBV14 and TRBJ2-7; D is perhaps TRBD1 (6 bases). This CDR3 is built from 14 residues. Trimming took off 4 bases at V and 4 bases at J, with 14 bases between the two ends. CDR1 is SGHDN, CDR2 FVKESK, per germline. In DNA form, the CDR3 reads TGTGCCAGCAGCCCGAGGACAGCGAGATACGAGCAGTACTTC. Translating it yields CASSPRTARYEQYF.

The rearrangement uses TRBV6-2 or TRBV6-3 and TRBJ1-1; D is undetermined. The CDR3 extends over 12 amino acids. V was clipped by 2 bases and J by 8 bases, with 9 bases between them. Germline loops: CDR1 MNHEY, CDR2 SVGEGT. The CDR3 sequence: CASSYPTPEAFF. CDR3 sequence (DNA): TGTGCCAGCAGTTACCCCACGCCCGAAGCTTTCTTT.

This clonotype was detected ten times or more. The chain couples TRBV5-1 to TRBJ2-2; D unclear. The CDR3 has 15 amino acids. CDR1 SGHRS and CDR2 YFSETQ come from the germline V gene. Trimming stripped 0 bases from V and 5 bases from J, with 11 bases between. The CDR3 spells CASSLGSRRTGELFF. The CDR3 DNA reads TGCGCCAGCAGCTTGGGTAGCAGGCGGACCGGGGAGCTGTTTTTT.

This clonotype was seen many times. This CDR3 is CASIGGPRAEAFF. The CDR3 nucleotides read TGTGCCAGCATCGGGGGCCCTCGCGCTGAAGCTTTCTTT. The chain carries TRBV12-3 or TRBV12-4 and TRBJ1-1, with D perhaps matching TRBD1 (6 bases). The V end lost 7 bases, the J end lost 6 bases, and 15 bases lay between the germline ends. There are 13 residues in the CDR3.

This clonotype was detected many times. For the CDR3, the DNA is TGTGCCAGCAGTTACTATCAGGGAAGCGATGAGCAGTTCTTC. Its translation: CASSYYQGSDEQFF. V and J are TRBV6-5 and TRBJ2-1; the D gene is possibly TRBD1 (5 bases). The V end was cut by 1 base, the J end by 8 bases, with 12 bases between. Germline CDR1 and CDR2: MNHEY and SVGAGI. The CDR3 extends over 14 amino acids.

The V call is TRBV20-1, the J call TRBJ2-3; maybe TRBD2 (6 bases). Germline V CDR1 and CDR2: DFQATT, SNEGSKA (reference sequence). CDR3 length: 13 amino acids. V shed 3 bases and J shed 1 base, with 8 bases lying between them. The CDR3 nucleotides are TGCAGTGCTAGTATAGCGGGCACAGATACGCAGTATTTT. This codes for CSASIAGTDTQYF.

CDR3 loop: CASSVGPSSYEQYF. The DNA for the CDR3 is TGTGCCAGCAGCGTAGGTCCGAGCTCCTACGAGCAGTACTTC. The chain couples TRBV9 to TRBJ2-7; D remains ambiguous. This CDR3 is built from 14 residues. The germline V gene encodes CDR1 SGDLS and CDR2 YYNGEE. V was shortened by 0 bases and J by 0 bases, with 7 bases between the two germline ends.

This clonotype was picked up many times. The chain employs TRBV27 and TRBJ1-2; D is unresolved. Germline V gene lookup returns CDR1 MNHEY and CDR2 SMNVEV (reference sequence). The CDR3 contains 13 residues. Deletions cut 0 bases from V and 2 bases from J, with 4 bases between. The CDR3 protein is CASSLSTNYGYTF. The DNA for the CDR3 is TGTGCCAGCAGTTTATCGACCAACTATGGCTACACCTTC.

Many counts were recorded for this clonotype. CDR3 residues: CASSLKRGTEAFF. The CDR3 DNA follows: TGCGCCAGCAGCTTGAAAAGAGGCACTGAAGCTTTCTTT. The chain is built from TRBV5-1 and TRBJ1-1; D not certain. The CDR3 totals 13 residues. From germline, CDR1 is SGHRS and CDR2 YFSETQ. Trimming took off 1 base at V and 4 bases at J, with 8 bases between the two ends.

The chain couples TRBV5-1 to TRBJ2-5; TRBD1 matches 8 bases. The junction had 6 bases not matched to a gene; V was cut back by 3 bases and J by 2 bases. CDR1 and CDR2 (germline): SGHRS, YFSETQ. There are 15 residues in the CDR3. CDR3 in DNA: TGCGCCAGCAGCTCCCTCGGACAGGGTCAAGAGACCCAGTACTTC. Amino acid sequence: CASSSLGQGQETQYF.